The 2 T cell receptor beta chains given below trace back to one sample, sequenced in a study of blood T cell repertoires in COVID-19. Some clones are missing from TCRdb's copy, which holds only in-frame ones; the method was immunoSEQ multiplex PCR. The data show 330,000 or so clones, with approximately 90% seen just once and around 8.9% held by the top ten. Input material: peripheral blood. Every receptor here comes from a man aged 25-45 years with COVID-19, enrolled during active disease.

In its sample, this clone was seen a few times. The chain employs TRBV5-1 and TRBJ2-1; possible D gene TRBD2, 6 bases. V lost 4 bases and J lost 7, with 21 bases in between. The CDR3 extends over 16 amino acids. Germline assignment: CDR1 SGHRS and CDR2 YFSETQ. CDR3 DNA: TGCGCCAGCAGCCCCTCGGGCGGGGAAGGTTGGAATGAGCAGTTCTTC. It encodes CASSPSGGEGWNEQFF.

The genes are TRBV18 and TRBJ2-2, with 7 bases that match TRBD2. V shed 1 base and J 3 bases; nucleotides not matched to a gene: 2. CDR1 is KGHSH and CDR2 is LQKENI in the germline V gene. The CDR3 has 15 amino acids. This chain's CDR3 is CASSPLAGDTGELFF. The DNA for the CDR3 is TGTGCCAGCTCACCACTTGCGGGGGACACCGGGGAGCTGTTTTTT.